This T cell receptor beta chain was recorded in a study of cytomegalovirus exposure and HLA in healthy donors (dated by TCRdb to about 2017). With regard to the full study: According to an earlier analysis of around 600 of the donors, some 180 million T cells yielded 100 million or so unique TCR beta sequences and about 300 Gb of sequence data. The T cell repertoires of around 730 subjects were profiled by immunosequencing and related to cytomegalovirus serostatus. High-throughput TCR immunosequencing, statistical association of individual TCRs with disease status, and machine learning were combined to predict cytomegalovirus infection status. Besides the first cohort of 666 subjects, a separate validation cohort made up of 95 to 150 different subjects was used. Donor age, sex, ethnicity and CMV serostatus were compiled together with the repertoire data. The study was designed to test whether signatures of past pathogen exposure could be identified by cataloging public T cell receptors. An early release covering over 500 HLA-typed donors comprised 250 to 350 gigabases of sequencing data and about 90 million unique TCR sequences. Every discovery cohort repertoire had been produced on one sequencing platform. To study patterns of TCR occurrence, a later analysis re-analyzed previously published TCR beta repertoires from several hundred donors and added high-resolution HLA genotyping. Among the roughly 410 genotyped donors, around 81% belonged to the genetic ancestry cluster associated with self-reported Caucasian donors. Both class I and class II loci were covered by HLA typing, at four-digit resolution. The number of typed donors differed by locus: about 629-630 for A, B, C, DRB1 and DQB1; 500 to 550 for DQA1; approximately 600 for DPA1; and around 490 for DPB1. An earlier analysis of 500 to 650 of the donors applied high-throughput TCR beta sequencing to assess whether each TCR beta V gene segment acted as functional or pseudogenic. Across about 380 genotyped donors of the cohort, an average of about 220,000 unique TCR beta nucleotide sequences per donor were sequenced, and roughly 20% of those sequences were non-productive. In the later analysis, no new phenotypic data were used to find candidate immune exposures; instead, reliance was placed on TCR beta sequences and their occurrence across donors. Four or five DR-DQ haplotypes were handled as single units for association and clustering because linkage in the cohort was strong. Genome-wide SNP genotypes for about 55% of the roughly 670 donors were used in a later genetic analysis, which treated that subset as a discovery cohort. Overall results and qualifications from the work: V-gene and J-gene trimming of TCR beta chains was associated with a missense DCLRE1C variant in a later genetic analysis, and the association was replicated in an independent cohort. The study listed 150 to 200 TCR beta chains as associated with cytomegalovirus. A later analysis found that HLA-associated TCR beta chains were more clonally expanded and had lower generation probabilities than equally common non-associated chains. In a later analysis, around 17,000 TCR beta sequences were associated with specific HLA alleles at a false discovery rate of 0.05. In a later analysis, the rate of TCR association differed among HLA loci, with DRB1 alleles having the most associated TCRs and HLA-C alleles having the fewest. Some IMGT-functional V segments, including TRBV6-2 and TRBV6-3, could not be told apart with the 87-base-pair reads, so those segments were excluded. An earlier analysis of around 600 of the donors showed that most TCR beta V segments appeared in productive rearrangements either about 90% or about 30% of the time, which broadly matched IMGT annotations. Several of the top co-occurrence clusters appeared to be linked to parvovirus B19, influenza, CMV and Epstein-Barr virus, according to a later analysis. In a later analysis, most CMV-associated TCR beta chains were found to appear HLA-restricted, with HLA associations seemingly driven largely by CMV exposure. A later genetic analysis reported fewer N-insertions in productive TCRs among donors in an Asian-associated ancestry cluster than the approximately 700-donor mean. A further reported finding was that TCR beta sequences accurately predicted the HLA-A and HLA-B alleles for most subjects in the first cohort. Correlated functional status among segregating V segments might be attributable to linkage disequilibrium, but an unknown experimental factor could not be ruled out. A cluster of highly shared sequence variants was judged likely to represent a technical artifact of the sequencing pipeline. In vitro tests confirmed that a few of the cytomegalovirus-associated TCR beta chains recognize cytomegalovirus antigens. The cohort was sequenced for TCR beta chains only, and without alpha or paired-chain data the features that could be detected were limited. For the cohort, immune exposure information was limited to CMV serostatus. When HLA alleles, especially DR and DQ, strongly co-occurred, TCR associations were difficult to assign to individual alleles. Most TCR sequences were seen in very few donors, while some public TCRs were found in many individuals. Presence/absence analyses assumed roughly uniform sequencing depth across donors, an assumption that may not hold. It was suggested by the authors that the approach could potentially be generalized to other disease states and immunological phenotypes. Because counts were too low, some 17 rarely observed V segments, including chromosome 9 orphons, were left out of the earlier analysis of 500 to 750 of the donors. Cytomegalovirus status was reported to be diagnosed by the classifier with high specificity and sensitivity in both the original and validation cohorts. Because HLA typing was unavailable for some donors at each locus, only the typed subset was used in association tests.

The cohort was made up of under 800 healthy bone marrow donors. At the time of sampling, every cohort member was nominally healthy, though immune exposures that went unrecorded were likely present. The donor was CMV seropositive and belonged to the group of 250 to 350 seropositive cohort members. A peripheral blood sample was provided by each donor, and peripheral blood mononuclear cells were used for TCR beta sequencing. The Qiagen DNeasy Blood Extraction Kit was used to extract genomic DNA from the blood cell samples. Clipping removes 3 bases from V and 8 bases from J, with 6 as the unmatched junction base count. The germline V gene specifies SQVTM as CDR1 and ANQGSEA as CDR2. The CDR3 starts with the cysteine, ends with the phenylalanine, and has 12 residues. Just the 36-base CDR3 DNA is kept, in frame starting at base 1. Receptor amplification or capture employed the immunoSEQ multiplex PCR assay. The multiplex PCR relied on a mix of 60 forward primers for TCR Vbeta segments and 13 reverse primers for TCR Jbeta segments. The CDR3 region of rearranged TCR beta genes was amplified from genomic DNA by a multiplex PCR assay. The amplified TCR beta libraries were sequenced on the Illumina HiSeq System as 87-base-pair reads. On the authors' methods: In a later analysis, tens of millions of unique TCR beta chains were counted across the 690 or so repertoires, and about 9.9 million of these chains were shared by at least two donors. Raw reads were error-corrected and collapsed into unique sequences with a nearest-neighbor algorithm that merged closely related sequences to remove PCR and sequencing errors. V, D and J gene segments were assigned by aligning CDR3 sequences to IMGT reference sequences. For a sequence to be retained, a match of at least six nucleotides to both a V gene segment and a J gene segment was required. Rearrangements were called productive when the CDR3 lacked stop codons and stayed in frame with V and J; all others were non-productive. Following IMGT convention, CDR3 was defined as the stretch from the second conserved V-encoded cysteine up to the conserved J-encoded phenylalanine. The earlier analysis of some 580 of the donors excluded any sequence lacking an unambiguous match to a single V gene segment. In an earlier analysis of about 590 of the donors, a V segment was called functional when productive rearrangements were above 56.7%, and segregating when the standard deviation between donors exceeded 5%. To diagnose cytomegalovirus status from the catalog of TCR beta chain sequences, a statistical classification framework was built. In a later analysis, TCR nucleotide sequences were compared against IMGT/GENE-DB human TR gene sequences so that V and J genes could be assigned. The TCRdist pipeline was used in a later analysis to assign CDR3 sequences and most-parsimonious VDJ recombination scenarios. A later analysis defined each TCR beta chain by its CDR3 amino acid sequence plus V-gene family, and excluded reads lacking a unique V-gene family. As a way to deal with suspected cross-contamination and a sequencing artifact, a later analysis dropped more than 500 nucleotide sequences that were highly shared and had low generation probability. For each public chain, a later analysis derived a clonal expansion index from normalized ranks of inferred template counts within each repertoire. In a later analysis, generation probabilities were computed with a VDJ recombination model fitted to out-of-frame rearrangements, and the resulting probabilities were checked against IGoR. A later analysis scored TCR-TCR, TCR-HLA and TCR-CMV co-occurrence with hypergeometric tests, applying a repertoire-size bias correction to TCR pairs. To estimate false discovery rates, a later analysis permuted the HLA or CMV assignments 20 times. A later analysis grouped co-occurring TCRs with DBSCAN, adding TCRdist sequence similarity when clustering within HLA-allele-positive subsets. Repertoires with fewer than 30,000 or more than 120,000 public chains were left out of co-occurrence clustering, as were a few repertoires with anomalous nucleotide sharing. TCRdb mirrors the immuneACCESS table, restricted to in-frame sequences. Some clones are absent from its copies; in checked studies, under half trace to an unresolved V gene, and the reason for the others is unknown. V and J calls and clone size are copied from that table; D and trimming were computed from the DNA. The sample profile shows around 92,000 clones; approximately 72% of them were found once. Around 14% of the sample rests with the top ten.

A remark on this clone: There is no known antigen for this receptor. No much larger clonotype is one base removed from it; base qualities were not supplied.

Sequencing was done on a sample of PBMCs. This TCR derives from a woman aged 70-85 years in good health and CMV-seropositive. The rearranged chain carries TRBV29-1 and TRBJ1-1; TRBD1 matches 7 bases in the middle. In nucleotide form, the sequence is TGCAGCGTTGACAGGGGGACTGGGGAAGCTTTCTTT. It translates as CSVDRGTGEAFF. The CDR3 plus the reference TRBV29-1 and TRBJ1-1 genes for the other parts give the full variable domain: SAVISQKPSRDICQRGTSLTIQCQVDSQVTMMFWYRQQPGQSLTLIATANQGSEATYESGFVIDKFPISRPNLTFSTLTVSNMSPEDSSIYLCSVDRGTGEAFFGQGTRLTVV.